This T cell receptor beta chain emerged from a study of TIL therapy for anti-PD-1-resistant metastatic lung cancer. Study-wide background: Median tumor PD-L1 proportion score was about 6%. Most patients had lung adenocarcinoma. Study-wide findings and caveats: TIL cultures after expansion showed higher clonality and lower diversity than baseline tumor (median roughly 6% vs 31%). This highly selected cohort may not generalize to typical lung cancer patients.

The immunoSEQ assay was v3. Sequencing was performed with immunoSEQ multiplex PCR; in TCRdb, only in-frame clones are kept and a portion is missing. Counted here are 95,000 or so clones, approximately 65% occurring once; the ten biggest clones make up 11%. The CDR3 has 15 amino acids. V gave up 4 bases and J gave up 8 bases, with 20 bases separating them. CDR1 and CDR2 (germline): LGHNA, YSLEER. The sample's time point: pre-treatment sample, taken before nivolumab and TIL therapy. The tumor samples were excised metastases, mostly pleural nodules or supraclavicular lymph nodes. A remark on this clone: The antigen is unknown.

The chain carries TRBV4-3 and TRBJ1-1, with D perhaps matching TRBD1 (5 bases). This specimen was tumor tissue, taken at baseline. This sequence was found in a person between 30 and 80 years old with non-small cell lung cancer. In nucleotides, the CDR3 is TGCGCCAGCAGCCGGTGGGGGGGTCCGGGCTGGGAAGCTTTCTTT. Protein product: CASSRWGGPGWEAFF.